These T cell receptor beta chains were read from a single sample in a study of T cells in Graves' hyperthyroidism and ophthalmopathy. TCRdb redid the calling of the multiplex PCR reads with MiXCR, one entry per CDR3 protein. The table records about 590,000 distinct CDR3 sequences, approximately 14% of them present only once. The sequenced material came from blood. These receptors came from a woman aged 25 to 39 with Graves' hyperthyroidism. The CDR3 runs from the conserved cysteine through the conserved F or W. The order of the fields is CDR3 length, J gene, D gene, clone size, V gene, CDR3 protein, CDR3 DNA. The D gene is left open where the match is weak. Part of the rows lack a size; the others show once, few, many or a class for expanded clones.

13,TRBJ1-4,TRBD1,few,TRBV20-1,CSARPGGREKLFF,TGCAGTGCTAGGCCAGGGGGCAGGGAAAAACTGTTTTTT
14,TRBJ1-5,NA,NA,TRBV27,CASSSGTANQPQHF,TGTGCCAGCAGCTCCGGGACGGCCAATCAGCCCCAGCATTTT
15,TRBJ2-4,NA,few,TRBV19,CASIGTTMGENIQYF,TGTGCCAGTATAGGTACTACCATGGGGGAAAACATTCAGTACTTC
17,TRBJ1-1,NA,few,TRBV10-3,CAISDKIIATANTEAFF,TGTGCCATCAGTGATAAGATTATTGCGACAGCGAACACTGAAGCTTTCTTT
17,TRBJ2-3,TRBD2,many,TRBV6-2/TRBV6-3,CASSPPGTSGRSNTQYF,TGTGCCAGCAGTCCCCCCGGGACTAGCGGGAGGAGCAATACGCAGTATTTT
12,TRBJ2-7,NA,many,TRBV10-3,CAISGSARQQYF,TGTGCCATCAGTGGCTCGGCCCGCCAGCAGTACTTC
15,TRBJ2-6,NA,NA,TRBV7-9,CASSLVREGANVLTF,TGTGCCAGCAGCTTAGTCAGGGAAGGGGCCAACGTCCTGACTTTC
13,TRBJ2-5,TRBD2,NA,TRBV6-2/TRBV6-3,CAISGAGQETQYF,TGTGCCATCAGCGGGGCAGGGCAAGAGACCCAGTACTTC
15,TRBJ1-6,TRBD1,many,TRBV27,CASSLSDRAVTPLHF,TGTGCCAGCAGTTTAAGCGACAGGGCTGTGACACCCCTCCACTTT
14,TRBJ2-7,TRBD2,NA,TRBV5-1,CASSLGGTRDEQYF,TGCGCCAGCAGTTTGGGCGGGACTAGAGACGAGCAGTACTTC
15,TRBJ2-1,NA,few,TRBV20-1,CSAVKGPSSYNEQFF,TGCAGTGCTGTTAAGGGACCGAGCTCCTACAATGAGCAGTTCTTC
12,TRBJ2-1,NA,many,TRBV14,CASSPPSDEQFF,TGTGCCAGCAGCCCCCCTAGCGATGAGCAGTTCTTC
16,TRBJ2-3,TRBD2,few,TRBV18,CASSLTSGLSTDTQYF,TGTGCCAGCTCGCTCACTAGCGGGCTAAGCACAGATACGCAGTATTTT
16,TRBJ1-1,NA,few,TRBV7-9,CASSLGAIVLNTEAFF,TGTGCCAGCAGCTTAGGTGCCATCGTCCTGAACACTGAAGCTTTCTTT
15,TRBJ2-1,TRBD1,many,TRBV19,CASSIPLTGGNEQFF,TGTGCCAGTAGTATTCCCCTGACAGGGGGCAATGAGCAGTTCTTC
13,TRBJ2-5,TRBD1,many,TRBV28,CASSLDREETQYF,TGTGCCAGCAGTTTAGACAGGGAAGAGACCCAGTACTTC
15,TRBJ2-2,NA,few,TRBV12-3/TRBV12-4,CAIGDGRVNTGELFF,TGTGCCATTGGGGATGGCAGGGTGAACACCGGGGAGCTGTTTTTT
14,TRBJ2-1,TRBD1,few,TRBV29-1,CSGRTGQGTNEQFF,TGCAGCGGACGAACGGGACAGGGTACCAATGAGCAGTTCTTC
13,TRBJ2-7,NA,many,TRBV6-2/TRBV6-3,CASSYMANSEQYF,TGTGCCAGCAGTTATATGGCGAACTCCGAGCAGTACTTC
15,TRBJ2-3,TRBD2,NA,TRBV19,CASSMTSGSGNTQYF,TGTGCCAGTAGTATGACTAGCGGGAGTGGAAATACGCAGTATTTT
12,TRBJ2-5,NA,few,TRBV20-1,CSPQGFQETQYF,TGCAGTCCCCAGGGTTTTCAAGAGACCCAGTACTTC
12,TRBJ2-2,NA,NA,TRBV15,CATSRVESELFF,TGTGCCACCAGCAGAGTTGAGTCGGAGCTGTTTTTT
16,TRBJ1-5,NA,NA,TRBV18,CASSPGRGRSNQPQHF,TGTGCCAGCTCACCAGGCAGGGGTCGGAGCAATCAGCCCCAGCATTTT
12,TRBJ1-4,NA,few,TRBV20-1,CSARSGDKKLFF,TGCAGTGCTAGGAGTGGTGATAAAAAACTGTTTTTT
13,TRBJ2-1,NA,NA,TRBV19,CASSRPPSVEQFF,TGTGCCAGTAGCCGCCCCCCCTCGGTTGAGCAGTTCTTC
18,TRBJ1-5,TRBD1,NA,TRBV6-1,CASSESDRGPRPNQPQHF,TGTGCCAGCAGTGAGAGTGACAGGGGCCCCCGGCCCAATCAGCCCCAGCATTTT
13,TRBJ2-5,NA,many,TRBV20-1,CSAHTTAPETQYF,TGCAGTGCTCACACGACAGCGCCCGAGACCCAGTACTTC
16,TRBJ2-2,TRBD2,few,TRBV20-1,CSAPGLAGAGAGELFF,TGCAGTGCTCCGGGACTAGCGGGAGCAGGGGCGGGGGAGCTGTTTTTT
15,TRBJ2-3,TRBD2,NA,TRBV10-3,CAISTSGRVPGTQYF,TGTGCCATCAGTACTAGCGGGAGGGTCCCCGGTACGCAGTATTTT
12,TRBJ2-2,NA,NA,TRBV13,CASSTVTGELFF,TGTGCCAGCTCAACGGTCACCGGGGAGCTGTTTTTT
16,TRBJ2-7,NA,many,TRBV11-2,CASSLVPDTRVYEQYF,TGTGCCAGCAGCTTAGTGCCAGACACCCGAGTTTACGAGCAGTACTTC
17,TRBJ2-5,TRBD2,NA,TRBV7-9,CASSFTLAGVSVETQYF,TGTGCCAGCAGCTTCACTCTAGCGGGGGTGTCGGTGGAGACCCAGTACTTC
13,TRBJ2-1,NA,many,TRBV3-1,CASSFSQGFEQFF,TGTGCCAGCAGCTTTAGCCAGGGGTTTGAGCAGTTCTTC
15,TRBJ2-7,NA,NA,TRBV3-1,CASSLDRILTYEQYF,TGTGCCAGCAGCCTAGACCGGATTCTAACCTACGAGCAGTACTTC
21,TRBJ2-7,TRBD2,many,TRBV6-5,CASSYGFRSRASGSVVNEQYF,TGTGCCAGCAGTTACGGGTTTAGGAGTCGGGCTAGCGGGAGTGTGGTCAACGAGCAGTACTTC
17,TRBJ1-5,TRBD1,few,TRBV6-5,CASSYPLGQGLNQPQHF,TGTGCCAGCAGTTACCCCCTAGGACAGGGTCTGAATCAGCCCCAGCATTTT
18,TRBJ2-7,TRBD1,many,TRBV6-1,CASSEYPSTGAHPYEQYF,TGTGCCAGCAGTGAATACCCCTCTACAGGGGCACATCCCTACGAGCAGTACTTC
13,TRBJ2-3,NA,many,TRBV6-1,CASSEVMTDTQYF,TGTGCCAGCAGTGAAGTAATGACAGATACGCAGTATTTT
17,TRBJ1-2,TRBD1,NA,TRBV7-9,CASSLAPGQGTLYGYTF,TGTGCCAGCAGCTTAGCCCCGGGACAGGGAACTTTATATGGCTACACCTTC
14,TRBJ2-5,NA,many,TRBV12-3/TRBV12-4,CASSRLEFQETQYF,TGTGCCAGCAGCCGTCTAGAGTTCCAAGAGACCCAGTACTTC
15,TRBJ2-7,TRBD2,few,TRBV7-9,CASSLPSGRGYEQYF,TGTGCCAGCAGCTTACCTAGCGGGAGAGGCTACGAGCAGTACTTC
16,TRBJ2-1,NA,many,TRBV12-3/TRBV12-4,CASSLIFGGEANEQFF,TGTGCCAGCAGTTTAATCTTTGGAGGAGAGGCCAATGAGCAGTTCTTC
13,TRBJ2-3,NA,many,TRBV11-2,CASSPYGSNTQYF,TGTGCCAGCAGCCCGTATGGGTCGAATACGCAGTATTTT
15,TRBJ2-7,TRBD2,many,TRBV28,CASSDRTRPSYEQYF,TGTGCCAGCAGCGACCGGACTAGACCCTCCTACGAGCAGTACTTC
15,TRBJ2-7,TRBD2,many,TRBV2,CASSEAGGPLYEQYF,TGTGCCAGCAGTGAAGCGGGAGGGCCGTTATACGAGCAGTACTTC
15,TRBJ2-7,TRBD1,few,TRBV7-9,CASSLLGDRVNEQYF,TGTGCCAGCAGCTTATTAGGGGACAGGGTTAACGAGCAGTACTTC
15,TRBJ2-5,NA,NA,TRBV28,CASTHGGAAGETQYF,TGTGCCAGCACCCACGGCGGGGCCGCGGGGGAGACCCAGTACTTC
10,TRBJ1-1,NA,many,TRBV27,CASWGTEAFF,TGTGCCAGCTGGGGCACTGAAGCTTTCTTT
12,TRBJ2-7,NA,many,TRBV20-1,CSARLTSREQYF,TGCAGTGCACGTCTTACTAGCCGCGAGCAGTACTTC
16,TRBJ2-1,TRBD2,NA,TRBV11-2,CASSLVVASGSGEQFF,TGTGCCAGCAGCTTAGTTGTGGCTAGCGGGAGCGGTGAGCAGTTCTTC
16,TRBJ2-1,TRBD2,few,TRBV20-1,CSASGTSVRVINEQFF,TGCAGTGCCAGCGGGACTAGCGTACGAGTTATCAATGAGCAGTTCTTC
14,TRBJ2-3,TRBD1,few,TRBV29-1,CSVAVTGDSDTQYF,TGCAGCGTTGCTGTGACAGGGGACTCAGATACGCAGTATTTT
16,TRBJ2-1,TRBD2,NA,TRBV25-1,CASSEYLAGGPDEQFF,TGTGCCAGCAGTGAATATCTGGCGGGAGGGCCGGATGAGCAGTTCTTC